The 20 T cell receptor beta chains reported below all come from one sample, sequenced in a study of T cells in Graves' hyperthyroidism and ophthalmopathy. TCR beta CDR3 regions were amplified from RNA. Carried out on the TCR CDR3, a first-round RT-PCR used the HTBI primer set. TCRdb ran MiXCR on the multiplex PCR reads and lists one entry per CDR3 protein. The table shows 450,000 to 650,000 distinct CDR3 sequences, with under 25% occurring only once. The sample taken for sequencing was blood. The receptor set was obtained from a young man with Graves' hyperthyroidism.

This clonotype was observed at least ten times. The J gene is TRBJ1-2, the V gene TRBV20-1; TRBD1 aligns across 8 bases. The length of the CDR3 is 14 residues. In germline, CDR1 is DFQATT, CDR2 SNEGSKA (reference sequence). V gave up 6 bases and J gave up 4 bases; unmatched junction bases: 10. The CDR3 DNA follows: TGCAGTGCCAGACAGGGGTACGAAGTCTATGGCTACACCTTC. Its translation is CSARQGYEVYGYTF.

This clonotype was seen ten or more times. This chain uses TRBV6-2 or TRBV6-3 with TRBJ1-2; D gene uncertain. The V and J ends lost 4 bases and 3 bases respectively, with 15 bases between them. This CDR3 contains 15 residues. Germline assignment: CDR1 MNHEY and CDR2 SVGEGT. The CDR3 nucleotides read TGTGCCAGCAGTTTCTCATCCCAGGCGTACTATGGCTACACCTTC. Translation: CASSFSSQAYYGYTF.

The chain carries TRBV12-3 or TRBV12-4 and TRBJ1-2; a possible D gene is TRBD1 (6 bases). The CDR3 length is 14 residues. The V end was cut by 7 bases, the J end by 8 bases, with 20 bases between. The CDR3 sequence: CASTPTGGGEGYTF. As DNA, the CDR3 is TGTGCCAGCACCCCGACAGGAGGAGGCGAGGGCTACACCTTC.

In this sample, this clonotype turned up a few times. The chain is built from TRBV24-1 and TRBJ2-7, with 8 nucleotides matching TRBD1. Germline V gene lookup returns CDR1 KGHDR and CDR2 SFDVKD. Trimming at V came to 7 bases and at J to 5 bases, leaving 3 bases not matched to a gene. This CDR3 comprises 12 residues. CDR3 amino acids: CATSKTGDEQYF. CDR3 DNA sequence: TGTGCCACCAGCAAGACAGGGGACGAGCAGTACTTC.

This clonotype came up many times. J is TRBJ2-7 and V is TRBV20-1; possibly TRBD2 for D (6 bases). Between the trimmed V and J ends, which lost 6 bases and 5 bases, there was a span of 23 bases. Germline values: CDR1 DFQATT, CDR2 SNEGSKA (reference sequence). The CDR3 is 15 amino acids. The CDR3 region is CSAPPRRGLRNEQYF. As DNA, the CDR3 is TGCAGTGCCCCCCCAAGGAGGGGCCTGAGGAACGAGCAGTACTTC.

J is TRBJ2-7 and V is TRBV30, with 7 nucleotides matching TRBD2. From germline, CDR1 is GTSNPN and CDR2 SVGIG (reference sequence). The CDR3 has 16 amino acids. Trimming removed 0 bases from V and 3 bases from J; junction bases left unmatched: 11. The CDR3 reads CAWSVIWRRGSYEQYF. For the CDR3, the DNA is TGTGCCTGGAGTGTAATTTGGCGGCGGGGGAGCTACGAGCAGTACTTC.

In its sample, this clonotype was seen many times. The CDR3 coding sequence is TGTGCCAGCTCACCGGACGGGAAGGGAGACACTGAAGCTTTCTTT. This encodes CASSPDGKGDTEAFF. The rearrangement joins TRBV18 to TRBJ1-1, with D unresolved. Trimming removed 3 bases at V and 3 bases at J, with 14 bases between. This CDR3 is built from 15 residues. The germline V gene has CDR1 KGHSH and CDR2 LQKENI.

This clonotype was recorded many times. This chain uses TRBV28 with TRBJ2-7, with 8 bases identical to TRBD1. Unmatched junction bases numbered 2, after V lost 5 bases and J lost 2 bases. The germline V gene has CDR1 MDHEN and CDR2 SYDVKM. This CDR3 spans 13 amino acids. The CDR3 protein is CASSHRGTYEQYF. The CDR3 region has the DNA TGTGCCAGCAGTCACAGGGGGACCTACGAGCAGTACTTC.

Notes on this clonotype: This likely comes from a read error, as the CDR3 has no conserved phenylalanine or tryptophan at its end. The V gene is TRBV9, the J gene TRBJ2-7; 9 nucleotides match TRBD1. CDR1 SGDLS and CDR2 YYNGEE come from the germline V gene. This CDR3 is 15 amino acids long. The CDR3, as DNA: TGTGCCGGCAGCGTAGGGGGACAGGGACCCTACGAGCAGTACTAC. It encodes CAGSVGGQGPYEQYY.

This clonotype was detected ten times or more. The chain has TRBV11-2 and TRBJ2-7, with D perhaps TRBD1 or TRBD2 (5 bases each). From germline, CDR1 is SGHAT and CDR2 FQNNGV. CDR3 length equals 15 residues. The V end lost 5 bases, the J end lost 0 bases, and 14 bases lay between the germline ends. CDR3 amino acids: CASSTGPATSYEQYF. The CDR3, as DNA: TGTGCCAGCAGCACGGGACCTGCGACCTCCTACGAGCAGTACTTC.

This clonotype was seen repeatedly, ten times or more. The chain employs TRBV7-8 and TRBJ1-2; 7 nucleotides align to TRBD1. The junction had 7 bases not matched to a gene; V was cut back by 5 bases and J by 7 bases. Germline V gene sequence: CDR1 SGHVS, CDR2 FQNEAQ. The CDR3 totals 13 residues. The CDR3 nucleotides read TGTGCCAGCAGCCCGGGACAGCTTTCTGGCTACACCTTC. This sequence encodes CASSPGQLSGYTF.

This clonotype has a count of ten or more. The chain uses TRBV7-9 and TRBJ1-1; maybe TRBD1 (5 bases). The CDR3 spans 15 residues. The V end lost 5 bases, the J end lost 1 base, and 14 bases lay between the germline ends. Per germline, CDR1 SEHNR and CDR2 FQNEAQ (reference sequence). The CDR3 DNA sequence: TGTGCCAGCAGCCGAAGCCTGGGGGGGAACACTGAAGCTTTCTTT. Amino acid sequence: CASSRSLGGNTEAFF.

This clonotype was picked up many times. V and J are TRBV11-2 and TRBJ2-5, with 9 bases aligning to TRBD1. The CDR3 totals 15 residues. With V trimmed by 6 bases and J by 3 bases, 8 bases remained unmatched. From germline, CDR1 is SGHAT and CDR2 FQNNGV. The CDR3 spells CASSIQGAGEETQYF. For the CDR3, the DNA is TGTGCCAGCAGTATACAGGGGGCGGGTGAAGAGACCCAGTACTTC.

This clonotype was found a few times. CDR3 region: CASSFPGSGALNGYTF. CDR3 DNA sequence: TGTGCCAGCAGCTTTCCGGGGAGTGGCGCGTTAAATGGCTACACCTTC. The V gene is TRBV5-5, the J gene TRBJ1-2; D is ambiguous. Trimming took off 2 bases at V and 6 bases at J, with 20 bases between the two ends. The CDR3 is made up of 16 amino acids. CDR1 is SGHKS and CDR2 is YYEKEE in the germline V gene (reference sequence). The full variable domain, completed using reference TRBV5-5 and TRBJ1-2, is DAGVTQSPTHLIKTRGQQVTLRCSPISGHKSVSWYQQVLGQGPQFIFQYYEKEERGRGNFPDRFSARQFPNYSSELNVNALLLGDSALYLCASSFPGSGALNGYTFGSGTRLTVV.

The sample holds many counts of this clonotype. The rearrangement uses TRBV7-9 and TRBJ1-5, with D unresolved. CDR1 and CDR2 (germline): SEHNR, FQNEAQ (reference sequence). The CDR3 consists of 15 residues. The V gene lost 3 bases and the J gene lost 2 bases, with 11 bases spanning the gap. The CDR3 DNA reads TGTGCCAGCAGCTTGGGTACTGCGGGCAATCAGCCCCAGCATTTT. Residues: CASSLGTAGNQPQHF.

The CDR3: CASSLQPGLAAFNEQFF. The CDR3 DNA reads TGTGCCAGCAGCTTACAACCGGGACTAGCGGCCTTTAATGAGCAGTTCTTC. This rearrangement joins TRBV11-2 to TRBJ2-1, with TRBD2 identical over 11 bases. The CDR3 is made up of 17 amino acids. The V and J ends lost 2 bases and 7 bases, in that order; junction bases with no gene match: 10. Per germline, CDR1 SGHAT and CDR2 FQNNGV.

The J gene is TRBJ1-3, the V gene TRBV6-1; a weak D match, TRBD1 (5 bases). Germline CDR1 MNHNS, CDR2 SASEGT. Between the trimmed V and J ends, which lost 3 bases and 4 bases, there was a span of 10 bases. The CDR3 runs 14 residues. The CDR3 protein is CASSDEGWGNTIYF. Here the CDR3 DNA reads TGTGCCAGCAGTGATGAGGGGTGGGGAAACACCATATATTTT.

This clonotype was observed many times. The chain has TRBV12-3 or TRBV12-4 and TRBJ1-2; D remains ambiguous. The V end was cut by 10 bases, the J end by 4 bases, with 16 bases between. This CDR3 spans 13 amino acids. Written as DNA, the CDR3 is TGTGCCACTTACCGGGTTAATGGCTATGGCTACACCTTC. Its translation is CATYRVNGYGYTF.

This clonotype was counted ten times or more. The chain combines TRBV29-1 with TRBJ1-2; the D is unclear. This CDR3 is built from 9 residues. Trimming left V 1 base short and J 13 bases short, with 7 bases between. The germline gives CDR1 SQVTM, CDR2 ANQGSEA. The DNA for the CDR3 is TGCAGCGTTGAAGGGGAAAGCACCTTC. It translates to CSVEGESTF.

Ten or more counts support this clonotype. V gene TRBV13 combines with J gene TRBJ2-5, with D maybe TRBD2 (5 bases). V was pared by 5 bases and J by 1 base, with 14 bases between. The CDR3 is 15 residues long. Germline CDR1 reads PRHDT; CDR2 reads FYEKMQ (reference sequence). CDR3 sequence (DNA): TGTGCCAGCAGCGCCGAAGTTGGAGGCCAAGAGACCCAGTACTTC. Its protein is CASSAEVGGQETQYF.